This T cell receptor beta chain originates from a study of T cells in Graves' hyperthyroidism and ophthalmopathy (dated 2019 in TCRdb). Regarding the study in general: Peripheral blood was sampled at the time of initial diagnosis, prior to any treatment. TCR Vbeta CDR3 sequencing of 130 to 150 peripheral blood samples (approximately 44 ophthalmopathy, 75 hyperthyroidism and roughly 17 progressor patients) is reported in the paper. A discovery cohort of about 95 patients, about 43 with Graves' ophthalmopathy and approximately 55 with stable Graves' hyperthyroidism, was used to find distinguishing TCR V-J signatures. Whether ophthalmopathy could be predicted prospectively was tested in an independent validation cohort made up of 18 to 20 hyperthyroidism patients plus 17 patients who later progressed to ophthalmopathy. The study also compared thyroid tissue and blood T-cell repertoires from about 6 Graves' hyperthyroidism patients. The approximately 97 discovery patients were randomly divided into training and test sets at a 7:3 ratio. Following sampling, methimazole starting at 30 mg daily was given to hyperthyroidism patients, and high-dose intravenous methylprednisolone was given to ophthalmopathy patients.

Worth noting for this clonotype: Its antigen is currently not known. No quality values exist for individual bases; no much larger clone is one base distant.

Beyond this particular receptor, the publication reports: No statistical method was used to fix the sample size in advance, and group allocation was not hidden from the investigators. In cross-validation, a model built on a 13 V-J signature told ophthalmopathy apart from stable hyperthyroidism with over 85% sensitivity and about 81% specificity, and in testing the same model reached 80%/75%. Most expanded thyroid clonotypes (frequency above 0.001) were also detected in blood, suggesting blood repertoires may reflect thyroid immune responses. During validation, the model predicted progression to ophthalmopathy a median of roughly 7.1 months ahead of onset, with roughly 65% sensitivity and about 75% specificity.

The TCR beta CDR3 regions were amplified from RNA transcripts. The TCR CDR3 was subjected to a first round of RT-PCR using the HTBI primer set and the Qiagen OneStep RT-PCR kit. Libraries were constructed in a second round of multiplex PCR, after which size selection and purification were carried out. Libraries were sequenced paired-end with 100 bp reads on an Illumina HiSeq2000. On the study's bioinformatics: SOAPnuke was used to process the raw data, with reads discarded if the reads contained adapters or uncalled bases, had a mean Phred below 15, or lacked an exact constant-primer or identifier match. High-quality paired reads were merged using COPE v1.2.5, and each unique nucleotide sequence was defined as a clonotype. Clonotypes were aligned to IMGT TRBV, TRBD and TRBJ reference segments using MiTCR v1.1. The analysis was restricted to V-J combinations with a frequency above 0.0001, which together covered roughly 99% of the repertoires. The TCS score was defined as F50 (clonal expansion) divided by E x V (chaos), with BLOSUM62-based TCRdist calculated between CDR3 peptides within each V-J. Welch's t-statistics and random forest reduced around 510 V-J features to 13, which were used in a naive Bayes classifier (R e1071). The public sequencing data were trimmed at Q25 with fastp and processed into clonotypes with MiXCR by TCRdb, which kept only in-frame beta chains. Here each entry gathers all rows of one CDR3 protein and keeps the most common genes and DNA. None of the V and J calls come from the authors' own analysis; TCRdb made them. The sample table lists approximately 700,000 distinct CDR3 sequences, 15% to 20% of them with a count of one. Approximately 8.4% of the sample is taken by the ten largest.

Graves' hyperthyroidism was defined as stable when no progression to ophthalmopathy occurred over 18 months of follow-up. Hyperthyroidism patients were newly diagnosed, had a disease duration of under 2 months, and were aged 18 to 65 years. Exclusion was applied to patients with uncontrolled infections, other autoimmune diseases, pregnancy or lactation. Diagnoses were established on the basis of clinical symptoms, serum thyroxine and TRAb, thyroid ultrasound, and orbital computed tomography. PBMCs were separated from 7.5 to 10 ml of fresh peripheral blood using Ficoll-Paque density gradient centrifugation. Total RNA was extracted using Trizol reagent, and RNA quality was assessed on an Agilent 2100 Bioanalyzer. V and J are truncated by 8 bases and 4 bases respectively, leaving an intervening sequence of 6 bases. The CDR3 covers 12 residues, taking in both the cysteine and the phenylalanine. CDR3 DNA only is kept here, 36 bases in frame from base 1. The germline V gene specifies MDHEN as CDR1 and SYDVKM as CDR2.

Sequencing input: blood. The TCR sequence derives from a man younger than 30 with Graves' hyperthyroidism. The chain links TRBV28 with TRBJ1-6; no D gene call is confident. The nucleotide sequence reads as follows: TGTGCCAGCGGACCTTATAATTCACCCCTCCACTTT. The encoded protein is CASGPYNSPLHF.